This T cell receptor (beta chain) was recorded in a study of vaccination and CD4 T cells after COVID-19. Across the whole study: Each enrolled participant received a two-dose regimen of either BNT162b2 or mRNA-1273 vaccine.

Notes on this clonotype: Antigen: not known.

Overall study results and limits: Among those convalescent, a median roughly 90% of reactive clones emerged solely post-vaccination.

The Oncomine TCR Beta short-read assay sequenced DNA from cultured CD4+ T cells. Genomic DNA from cultured CD4+ T cells was extracted. TCRdb re-analysed the PCR reads in MiXCR, keeping a single row per CDR3 protein. This table has about 18,000 distinct CDR3 sequences, approximately 49% appearing once. Described treatment: 10-day PBMC culture with coronavirus spike peptide pools or control peptides (ViraFEST assay). Germline loops: CDR1 KGHDR, CDR2 SFDVKD. The V gene end was trimmed by 7 bases and the J gene end by 7 bases; junction bases not matched to a gene: 10. The length of the CDR3 is 16 residues.

Sequenced input: CD4+ T cells from blood, cultured in vitro. The source of this sequence is a human donor who had recovered from COVID-19. V is TRBV24-1 and J is TRBJ2-1; TRBD1 matches 12 bases. CDR3 DNA: TGTGCCACCAGCTTCACGGGACAGGGGGCCGGGAATGAGCAGTTCTTC. Translated, it gives CATSFTGQGAGNEQFF.